Listed below are T cell receptor beta chains from one sample, sequenced in a study of T cell responses to AZD1222 COVID-19 vaccine. Clones were sequenced by immunoSEQ multiplex PCR, and TCRdb holds only the in-frame ones, with some missing. In the table there are just under 100,000 clones, roughly 88% of which are singletons. This sample comprised peripheral blood, obtained on day 0 of AZD1222 vaccination. These receptors were obtained from an adult in good health. Each CDR3 is given with its conserved first and last residue. D genes are given only for firm matches. Not every row has a clone size; where given, it reads once, few, many or a size class.

>TRBV28|NA|TRBJ1-4|NA
TGTGCCAGCAGTTTACCAGGGAACGAAAAACTGTTTTTT
CASSLPGNEKLFF
>TRBV29-1|NA|TRBJ1-2|TRBD1
TGCAGCGTGCTACAGGGGATCTATGGCTACACCTTC
CSVLQGIYGYTF
>TRBV6-2/TRBV6-3|NA|TRBJ2-7|NA
TGTGCCAGCAGTTCAACTTTGTACACGTACGAGCAGTACTTC
CASSSTLYTYEQYF
>TRBV30|NA|TRBJ1-6|NA
TGTGCCTGGAGTCAAGGACTTTCGGATAATTCACCCCTCCACTTT
CAWSQGLSDNSPLHF
>TRBV3-1/TRBV3-2|NA|TRBJ2-7|TRBD2
TGTGCCAGCAGCCCTAGCGGGAGAGCCTACGAGCAGTACTTC
CASSPSGRAYEQYF
>TRBV5-5|few|TRBJ1-2|NA
TGTGCCAGCAGCTTGGGGGGCTCCTATGGCTACACCTTC
CASSLGGSYGYTF
>TRBV27|few|TRBJ1-1|NA
TGTGCCAGCAGTTTATTAGCAGGGATGAACACTGAAGCTTTCTTT
CASSLLAGMNTEAFF
>TRBV3-1/TRBV3-2|NA|TRBJ2-4|NA
TGTGCCAGCAGCCCCTCAGGAACCAAAAACATTCAGTACTTC
CASSPSGTKNIQYF
>TRBV11-2|NA|TRBJ1-4|NA
TGTGCCAGCAGCTTGTTTACAACTAATGAAAAACTGTTTTTT
CASSLFTTNEKLFF
>TRBV27|NA|TRBJ1-2|NA
TGTGCCAGCAGAAACAGACGGACCTATGGCTACACCTTC
CASRNRRTYGYTF
>TRBV7-3|NA|TRBJ2-3|NA
TGTGCCAGCAGCTTAAACGGGGCGTACACAGATACGCAGTATTTT
CASSLNGAYTDTQYF
>TRBV9|NA|TRBJ2-3|TRBD2
TGTGCCAGCAGCGTAGAATGGGGGGGGAGCACAGATACGCAGTATTTT
CASSVEWGGSTDTQYF
>TRBV7-9|NA|TRBJ2-1|NA
TGTGCCAGCAGGAGGGCCGATTACAATGAGCAGTTCTTC
CASRRADYNEQFF
>TRBV19|once|TRBJ1-5|TRBD1
TGTGCCAGTAGTATAGGGACAGGGGGGAATCAGCCCCAGCATTTT
CASSIGTGGNQPQHF
>TRBV5-1|NA|TRBJ1-2|TRBD1
TGCGCCAGCAGCTCCCCCGGGACAGGCTCCTATGGCTACACCTTC
CASSSPGTGSYGYTF
>TRBV5-1|NA|TRBJ2-3|NA
TGCGCCAGCAGCTTAGGCAGGGGCACAGATACGCAGTATTTT
CASSLGRGTDTQYF
>TRBV2|NA|TRBJ1-6|NA
TGTGCCGGGTACCGGGACTTTAATTCACCCCTCCACTTT
CAGYRDFNSPLHF
>TRBV29-1|NA|TRBJ1-1|NA
TGCAGCGTTGTTGAAACTCACACTGAAGCTTTCTTT
CSVVETHTEAFF
>TRBV15|few|TRBJ2-7|TRBD1
TGTGCCACCAGCAGAGTCCCAGACCGGGACAGGGATTACGAGCAGTACTTC
CATSRVPDRDRDYEQYF
>TRBV4-3|NA|TRBJ1-4|NA
TGCGCCAGCAGCCAAGACCAGGGTGTGCCTAAACTGTTTTTT
CASSQDQGVPKLFF
>TRBV18|NA|TRBJ1-1|NA
TGTGCCAGCTCTCTCGGGGGCGACACTGAAGCTTTCTTT
CASSLGGDTEAFF
>TRBV7-9|once|TRBJ2-7|TRBD1
TGTGCCAGCAGCCCCGGGACAGGGCTGTACGAGCAGTACTTC
CASSPGTGLYEQYF
>TRBV11-2|NA|TRBJ2-1|TRBD1
TGTGCCAGCAGCTTAGGGCGGGACAGGGTGTCAGTTGAGCAGTTCTTC
CASSLGRDRVSVEQFF
>TRBV18|NA|TRBJ1-5|NA
TGTGCCAGCTCACCGGACAAAAGTCAGCCCCAGCATTTT
CASSPDKSQPQHF